Shown below are 20 T cell receptor beta chains from a single sample sequenced in a study of T cell responses to AZD1222 COVID-19 vaccine. Profiled with immunoSEQ multiplex PCR; TCRdb holds only in-frame clones, not every one. This repertoire shows 180,000 or so clones, approximately 93% found once; its top ten account for over 1.5%. The sequenced sample was peripheral blood, obtained 28 days after the second AZD1222 dose. The receptors were sampled from an adult who received the AZD1222 COVID-19 vaccine.

The chain is built from TRBV11-3 and TRBJ2-1; 8 bases are a match to TRBD2. J was trimmed by 8 bases and V by 3 bases; bases with no gene match: 3. This CDR3 is built from 13 residues. Looked up from germline, CDR1 is SGHNT and CDR2 is YENEEA. In DNA, the CDR3 is TGTGCCAGCAGCTTGGCGGGGGGCCATGAGCAGTTCTTC. Protein product: CASSLAGGHEQFF.

This sequence joins TRBV5-4 and TRBJ1-1; D is uncertain. Germline loops: CDR1 SGHNT, CDR2 YYREEE (reference sequence). This CDR3 contains 14 residues. V was trimmed by 1 base and J by 1 base, leaving 8 bases between them. The CDR3 DNA follows: TGTGCCAGCAGCTTGTATCGCGGGAACACTGAAGCTTTCTTT. It specifies CASSLYRGNTEAFF.

J is TRBJ1-1 and V is TRBV7-9; the D is unclear. CDR3 length: 14 residues. In germline, CDR1 is SEHNR, CDR2 FQNEAQ (reference sequence). Trimming stripped 5 bases from V and 4 bases from J, with 14 bases between. In DNA form, the CDR3 reads TGTGCCAGCAGCCGGGCCGGGAGGCCCACTGAAGCTTTCTTT. This sequence encodes CASSRAGRPTEAFF.

CDR3 sequence: CASSLSPTDTQYF. The DNA of the CDR3 is TGCGCCAGCAGCTTGAGTCCGACAGATACGCAGTATTTT. The chain combines TRBV5-1 with TRBJ2-3; unclear D gene. Germline V lookup: CDR1 SGHRS, CDR2 YFSETQ. V gave up 1 base and J gave up 3 bases, with 6 bases separating them. This CDR3 has 13 amino acids.

The sample holds one count of this clone. CDR3 coding DNA: TGTGCCAGCAGCTTAGTGCGGGGGGGCGAGACCCAGTACTTC. Amino acid sequence: CASSLVRGGETQYF. This chain connects TRBV11-2 to TRBJ2-5, with 9 bases identical to TRBD2. In germline, CDR1 is SGHAT, CDR2 FQNNGV. The trim removed 1 base at V and 5 bases at J, leaving 2 bases unmatched. The CDR3 contains 14 residues.

As for this clone: The sample carries other DNA sequences with the same CDR3. The chain links TRBV5-4 to TRBJ1-1; D is undetermined. The CDR3 length is 14 residues. The germline V and J ends were trimmed by 2 bases and 1 base, with 9 bases remaining between them. Germline V gene data show CDR1 as SGHNT and CDR2 as YYREEE (reference sequence). The DNA for the CDR3 is TGTGCCAGCAGCTTAGGACTCCAGAACACTGAAGCTTTCTTT. Its protein is CASSLGLQNTEAFF.

The chain joins TRBV20-1 to TRBJ2-7; a possible D gene is TRBD1 (5 bases). With 3 bases removed from V and 1 base from J, the gap between germline ends came to 16 bases. The CDR3 has 15 residues. Germline V gene sequence: CDR1 DFQATT, CDR2 SNEGSKA (reference sequence). The CDR3 spells CSASDSERGSYEQYF. The CDR3 DNA is TGCAGTGCTAGTGATTCCGAAAGGGGATCCTACGAGCAGTACTTC.

The V call is TRBV5-4, the J call TRBJ2-5; 7 positions match TRBD1. The V gene's germline CDR1 is SGHNT and CDR2 YYREEE (reference sequence). V was clipped by 5 bases and J by 0 bases; unmatched bases: 7. The CDR3 totals 15 residues. CDR3 residues: CASSPDRAHQETQYF. Here the CDR3 DNA reads TGTGCCAGCAGTCCCGACAGGGCCCACCAAGAGACCCAGTACTTC.

The genes are TRBV19 and TRBJ1-4; D is perhaps TRBD1 (5 bases). Trimming removed 7 bases from V and 5 bases from J, with 14 bases in between. The CDR3 is made up of 14 amino acids. Germline V gives CDR1 LNHDA, CDR2 SQIVND (reference sequence). CDR3 sequence reads: CASTTRVGNEKLFF. The CDR3 region has the DNA TGTGCCAGTACCACCAGGGTAGGGAATGAAAAACTGTTTTTT.

V is TRBV29-1 and J is TRBJ1-2; D is ambiguous. Trimming stripped 7 bases from V and 4 bases from J, with 10 bases between. Germline values: CDR1 SQVTM, CDR2 ANQGSEA. CDR3 length equals 11 residues. The CDR3 DNA reads as TGCAGCGCCCCAGGTACCTATGGCTACACCTTC. This gives the protein CSAPGTYGYTF.

CDR3 sequence reads: CASSQDPPAGFYGYTF. Here the CDR3 DNA reads TGCGCCAGCAGCCAAGATCCCCCCGCGGGATTCTATGGCTACACCTTC. The V call is TRBV4-1, the J call TRBJ1-2; D unresolved. The V end was cut by 0 bases, the J end by 4 bases, with 15 bases between. The CDR3 runs to 16 residues. Germline CDR1 MGHRA, CDR2 YSYEKL.

This clone was observed a handful of times. CDR3 sequence (DNA): TGTGCCAGCAGCCACAGAGATACAGGGCGAAACACCATATATTTT. This encodes CASSHRDTGRNTIYF. V is TRBV3-1 (or the pseudogene TRBV3-2) and J is TRBJ1-3, with TRBD1 as a possible D gene (6 bases). Germline V CDR1 and CDR2: LGHDT, YNNKEL (reference sequence). This CDR3 has 15 residues. The ends were cut back, 3 bases at V and 5 bases at J, with 14 bases in the middle.

The chain links TRBV29-1 to TRBJ2-3; TRBD2 aligns across 7 bases. The germline CDR1 and CDR2 sequences are SQVTM and ANQGSEA. This CDR3 spans 13 amino acids. The V segment lost 8 bases and the J segment 5 bases; nucleotides outside the gene matches: 10. The CDR3 DNA reads TGCAGCCTAATGGGGGGGGGAATAGATACGCAGTATTTT. Protein sequence: CSLMGGGIDTQYF.

The chain combines TRBV7-2 with TRBJ2-1; D possibly matches TRBD1 or TRBD2 (5 bases each). There are 16 residues in the CDR3. Germline-derived CDR1 and CDR2 are SGHTA and FQGNSA. V was clipped by 0 bases and J by 9 bases, with 18 bases between them. The CDR3 spells CASSLAPGGGVSEQFF. The DNA of the CDR3 is TGTGCCAGCAGCTTAGCCCCGGGTGGGGGTGTATCTGAGCAGTTCTTC.

J is TRBJ2-1 and V is TRBV18; 7 bases agree with TRBD1. Germline assignment: CDR1 KGHSH and CDR2 LQKENI. This CDR3 region has 16 residues. V lost 3 bases, J lost 2 bases, and 7 bases stayed unmatched. The CDR3 protein is CASSPLGQATYNEQFF. In DNA form, the CDR3 reads TGTGCCAGCTCACCCTTAGGACAGGCTACCTACAATGAGCAGTTCTTC.

V gene TRBV5-1 combines with J gene TRBJ1-4, with 9 bases matching TRBD1. The CDR3 has 16 amino acids. The J segment lost 3 bases and the V segment lost 3 bases, leaving 6 bases of the junction unmatched. CDR1 is SGHRS and CDR2 is YFSETQ in the germline V gene. The CDR3: CASSSRQGGANEKLFF. In nucleotides, the CDR3 is TGCGCCAGCAGCTCTCGACAGGGGGGCGCTAATGAAAAACTGTTTTTT. Looking up the rest from reference TRBV5-1 and TRBJ1-4 gives the full variable domain: KAGVTQTPRYLIKTRGQQVTLSCSPISGHRSVSWYQQTPGQGLQFLFEYFSETQRNKGNFPGRFSGRQFSNSRSEMNVSTLELGDSALYLCASSSRQGGANEKLFFGSGTQLSVL.

J is TRBJ1-2 and V is TRBV15; no definite D call. This CDR3 comprises 16 residues. V was shortened by 0 bases and J by 1 base, with 12 bases between the two germline ends. Germline V gene sequence: CDR1 LNHNV, CDR2 YYDKDF (reference sequence). The CDR3 sequence is CATSRDGAANNYGYTF. CDR3 DNA sequence: TGTGCCACCAGCAGAGACGGAGCAGCCAATAACTATGGCTACACCTTC.

The chain has TRBV7-8 and TRBJ1-1; 11 bases are shared with TRBD1. J was trimmed by 1 base and V by 0 bases; bases with no gene match: 13. CDR1 and CDR2 (germline): SGHVS, FQNEAQ. The CDR3 spans 20 residues. CDR3 sequence reads: CASSLARMGRDRGRNTEAFF. The CDR3 region has the DNA TGTGCCAGCAGCTTAGCGCGAATGGGTCGGGACAGGGGGAGGAACACTGAAGCTTTCTTT.

The chain recombines TRBV18 with TRBJ1-1, with 9 positions matching TRBD1. This CDR3 has 14 residues. V trimming: 6 bases; J trimming: 1 base; junction bases outside the gene matches: 3. Germline-derived CDR1 and CDR2 are KGHSH and LQKENI. CDR3 in amino acids: CASSSQGANTEAFF. In nucleotides, the CDR3 is TGTGCCAGCTCCTCACAGGGGGCGAACACTGAAGCTTTCTTT.

The chain is built from TRBV4-2 and TRBJ2-3; either TRBD1 or TRBD2 may supply D (5 bases each). The CDR3 length is 13 residues. V was trimmed by 0 bases and J by 11 bases, leaving 12 bases between them. Germline CDR1 LGHNA, CDR2 YNFKEQ. This CDR3 is CASSQEGRARQYF. The DNA of the CDR3 is TGTGCCAGCAGCCAAGAGGGACGGGCAAGGCAGTATTTT.